This entry lists 3 T cell receptor beta chains sequenced from one sample in a study of T cell responses to AZD1222 COVID-19 vaccine. Data came from immunoSEQ multiplex PCR; TCRdb stores just in-frame clones and leaves some out. The sample holds approximately 80,000 clones, less than 95% seen once. The sample was peripheral blood, taken 28 days after the second AZD1222 dose. These receptors all stem from an adult who received the AZD1222 COVID-19 vaccine.

The V call is TRBV3-1 (or the pseudogene TRBV3-2), the J call TRBJ2-3; the D gene is possibly TRBD2 (6 bases). V shed 5 bases and J shed 10 bases, with 13 bases lying between them. The germline gives CDR1 LGHDT, CDR2 YNNKEL (reference sequence). The CDR3 runs 12 residues. In nucleotides, the CDR3 is TGTGCCAGCAGCATCCAGCGGGCGGCGCAGTATTTT. This encodes CASSIQRAAQYF.

J is TRBJ1-4 and V is TRBV28; tentative D call: TRBD1 (5 bases). The germline CDR1 and CDR2 sequences are MDHEN and SYDVKM. This CDR3 region has 15 residues. Deletions cut 3 bases from V and 2 bases from J, with 10 bases between. CDR3 nucleotides: TGTGCCAGCAGTTTTCCGGGACTGACTAATGAAAAACTGTTTTTT. Amino acid sequence: CASSFPGLTNEKLFF.

The chain recombines TRBV29-1 with TRBJ1-2; D is ambiguous. The CDR3 has 13 residues. In germline, CDR1 is SQVTM, CDR2 ANQGSEA. Deletions cut 6 bases from V and 3 bases from J, with 14 bases between. DNA of the CDR3: TGCAGCGTGGCCCCTAGGAGAGACTATGGCTACACCTTC. The encoded protein is CSVAPRRDYGYTF.